Below are 17 T cell receptor beta chains sequenced from a single sample in a study of blood T cell repertoires in COVID-19. Clones were read by immunoSEQ multiplex PCR, and TCRdb kept only the in-frame ones, dropping some. The sample holds 68,000 or so clones, 70% to 90% seen once. The sequenced material came from peripheral blood. The origin of the receptors is a man aged 25-40 years with acute or convalescent COVID-19.

In its sample, this clone was seen a few times. The chain uses TRBV7-2 and TRBJ2-7; TRBD2 matches 13 bases. This CDR3 is built from 16 residues. In germline, CDR1 is SGHTA, CDR2 FQGNSA. J was trimmed by 2 bases and V by 0 bases; bases with no gene match: 1. The DNA for the CDR3 is TGTGCCAGCAGCTTAGCGGGACTAGCGGGGCCCTACGAGCAGTACTTC. It codes for CASSLAGLAGPYEQYF.

V is TRBV3-1 (or the pseudogene TRBV3-2) and J is TRBJ1-2; 8 positions match TRBD1. J gave up 3 bases and V 0 bases, and 9 bases lay outside the gene matches. Germline V gene sequence: CDR1 LGHDT, CDR2 YNNKEL (reference sequence). This CDR3 spans 17 amino acids. The CDR3 DNA follows: TGTGCCAGCAGCCAAGATGGGCGACAGGGGCTAGACTATGGCTACACCTTC. Its translation: CASSQDGRQGLDYGYTF.

The CDR3 DNA is TGTGCCAGCAGCCCACAACCAGGAGGGCTTTACGAGCAGTACTTC. It specifies CASSPQPGGLYEQYF. The chain has TRBV7-3 and TRBJ2-7, with D possibly TRBD2 on 6 matching bases. CDR3 length: 15 residues. V gave up 5 bases and J gave up 4 bases, with 18 bases separating them. Germline V gene sequence: CDR1 SGHTA, CDR2 FQGTGA.

The V call is TRBV27, the J call TRBJ1-5; TRBD1 might be the D (5 bases). The CDR3 runs to 14 residues. Trimming pared 1 base from V and 5 bases from J, leaving 9 bases between. Looked up from germline, CDR1 is MNHEY and CDR2 is SMNVEV (reference sequence). The CDR3 nucleotides read TGTGCCAGCAGTTTATTCGCCAGGGATCAGCCCCAGCATTTT. Translating gives CASSLFARDQPQHF.

This chain joins TRBV28 and TRBJ2-1, with 8 bases that match TRBD2. Germline values: CDR1 MDHEN, CDR2 SYDVKM. V shed 4 bases, J shed 8 bases, and the junction held 13 bases outside the gene matches. This CDR3 contains 16 residues. The CDR3 sequence is CASSSTGAGGSDEQFF. The CDR3 DNA reads as TGTGCCAGCAGTTCTACCGGGGCGGGAGGCTCCGATGAGCAGTTCTTC.

V gene TRBV10-2 combines with J gene TRBJ2-1, with TRBD2 identical over 10 bases. The junction had 5 bases not matched to a gene; V was cut back by 4 bases and J by 8 bases. This CDR3 contains 14 residues. Germline V gene lookup returns CDR1 WSHSY and CDR2 SAAADI. CDR3 DNA sequence: TGCGCCAGCAGTGGTATAGCGGGAGGTTATGAGCAGTTCTTC. Its translation is CASSGIAGGYEQFF.

This clone is a singleton in its sample. This rearrangement joins TRBV14 to TRBJ2-7, with D possibly matching TRBD2 (5 bases). The CDR3 has 15 amino acids. Deletions cut 4 bases from V and 0 bases from J, with 13 bases between. Germline CDR1 and CDR2: SGHDN and FVKESK. The CDR3 DNA reads as TGTGCCAGCAGCCGTGCAGGAGGAATCTCCTACGAGCAGTACTTC. Translating it yields CASSRAGGISYEQYF.

The chain links TRBV7-9 to TRBJ1-2; D is perhaps TRBD1 (6 bases). The CDR3 loop spans 13 amino acids. Trimming cost V 5 bases and J 4 bases, with 11 bases left between them. Germline CDR1 SEHNR, CDR2 FQNEAQ (reference sequence). CDR3 sequence: CASSAGTSYGYTF. In nucleotides, the CDR3 is TGTGCCAGCAGCGCCGGGACAAGCTATGGCTACACCTTC.

The chain carries TRBV28 and TRBJ1-1, with a possible D match to TRBD1 (5 bases). The CDR3 is 12 amino acids. The V end was cut by 3 bases, the J end by 5 bases, with 7 bases between. Germline CDR1 is MDHEN and CDR2 is SYDVKM. Here the CDR3 reads CASSLGRTEAFF. Here the CDR3 DNA reads TGTGCCAGCAGTTTGGGGCGGACTGAAGCTTTCTTT.

This chain joins TRBV14 and TRBJ2-3; D remains ambiguous. Trimming removed 5 bases at V and 0 bases at J, with 9 bases between. The germline V gene has CDR1 SGHDN and CDR2 FVKESK. The CDR3 totals 14 residues. This CDR3 is CASSAFGSTDTQYF. The CDR3, as DNA: TGTGCCAGCAGCGCCTTCGGTAGCACAGATACGCAGTATTTT.

This rearrangement joins TRBV12-2 to TRBJ1-1; the table's TRBD1 call for D was not verified on the DNA. TRBV12-2 is reported as a pseudogene. There are 13 residues in the CDR3. CDR3 DNA: TGTGCAAGTCGTCAGAACAGGGTCACTGAAGCTTTCTTT. It codes for CASRQNRVTEAFF.

This chain joins TRBV18 and TRBJ1-4; TRBD1 is a possible D gene (6 bases). This CDR3 is 15 amino acids long. The germline V and J ends were trimmed by 3 bases and 8 bases, with 16 bases remaining between them. Germline CDR1 is KGHSH and CDR2 is LQKENI. The CDR3 DNA reads as TGTGCCAGCTCACCTAGAAGGGACACCCAGGAAAAACTGTTTTTT. As protein: CASSPRRDTQEKLFF.

The chain links TRBV4-2 to TRBJ2-7, with D maybe TRBD2 (6 bases). CDR1 LGHNA and CDR2 YNFKEQ come from the germline V gene. This CDR3 is 15 amino acids long. V lost 5 bases, J lost 3 bases, and 17 bases lay in between. The CDR3 protein is CASSVETSGIYEQYF. Written as DNA, the CDR3 is TGTGCCAGCAGCGTAGAGACTAGTGGGATCTACGAGCAGTACTTC.

This sequence joins TRBV4-1 and TRBJ2-3; tentative D call: TRBD2 (5 bases). Germline V lookup: CDR1 MGHRA, CDR2 YSYEKL. V was trimmed by 2 bases and J by 5 bases, leaving 17 bases between them. This CDR3 spans 16 amino acids. The chain's CDR3 is CASSQMGALVGDTQYF. In nucleotides, the CDR3 is TGCGCCAGCAGCCAAATGGGAGCGCTCGTCGGAGATACGCAGTATTTT.

V usage is TRBV3-1 (or the pseudogene TRBV3-2) and J usage is TRBJ2-5; 9 bases align to TRBD1. After removal of 1 base from V and 4 bases from J, the junction contained 7 bases not matched to a gene. Per the germline V gene, CDR1 is LGHDT and CDR2 is YNNKEL (reference sequence). The CDR3 has 16 residues. The chain's CDR3 is CASSQGITGGIETQYF. CDR3 nucleotide sequence: TGTGCCAGCAGCCAAGGAATCACAGGGGGCATAGAGACCCAGTACTTC.

This rearrangement joins TRBV5-6 to TRBJ2-2; 9 nucleotides line up with TRBD1. Trimming took 5 bases from V and 7 from J; bases not matched to a gene: 15. The CDR3 covers 17 residues. In germline, CDR1 is SGHDT, CDR2 YYEEEE. The CDR3 here is CASSQGPTGGGHGELFF. CDR3 nucleotides: TGTGCCAGCAGTCAAGGCCCCACAGGGGGCGGGCACGGGGAGCTGTTTTTT.

This sequence joins TRBV30 and TRBJ2-7, with 8 bases that match TRBD2. The germline CDR1 and CDR2 sequences are GTSNPN and SVGIG (reference sequence). This CDR3 comprises 11 residues. V was clipped by 5 bases and J by 6 bases; unmatched bases: 3. CDR3 sequence reads: CAWGTSREQYF. DNA for the CDR3: TGTGCCTGGGGGACTAGTCGCGAGCAGTACTTC.